This note documents a single T cell receptor beta chain sequence. This specimen belongs to a study of T cells in Graves' hyperthyroidism and ophthalmopathy. Deletions cut 6 bases from V and 0 bases from J, with 21 bases between. The CDR3 is made up of 19 amino acids. The V gene's germline CDR1 is SGHDN and CDR2 FVKESK. Regions amplified from RNA transcripts were the TCR beta CDR3 regions. HTBI primers were the set used in a first-round RT-PCR of the TCR CDR3. From the multiplex PCR reads, TCRdb called clonotypes with MiXCR, one entry per CDR3 protein. The sample shows around 760,000 distinct CDR3 sequences, 30% to 40% of them seen only once.

The sample was blood. This clonotype was sampled from a woman aged 40 to 55 with Graves' hyperthyroidism. The rearrangement links TRBV14 to TRBJ1-6, with a tentative D call TRBD1 (5 bases). For the CDR3, the DNA is TGTGCCAGCAGTCTACTGACCGGGGCGGCGAGCTCCTATAATTCACCCCTCCACTTT. Translation: CASSLLTGAASSYNSPLHF.